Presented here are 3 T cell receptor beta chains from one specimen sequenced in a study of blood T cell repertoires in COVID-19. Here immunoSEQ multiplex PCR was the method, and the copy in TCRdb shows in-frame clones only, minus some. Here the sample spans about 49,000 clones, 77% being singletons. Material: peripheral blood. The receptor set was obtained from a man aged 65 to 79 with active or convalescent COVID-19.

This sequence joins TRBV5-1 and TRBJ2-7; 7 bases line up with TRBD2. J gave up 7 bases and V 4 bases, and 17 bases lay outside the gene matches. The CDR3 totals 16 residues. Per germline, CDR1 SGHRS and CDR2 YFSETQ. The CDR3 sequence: CASSPPTAGAPREQYF. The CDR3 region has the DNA TGCGCCAGCAGCCCCCCGACGGCGGGAGCACCGAGGGAGCAGTACTTC.

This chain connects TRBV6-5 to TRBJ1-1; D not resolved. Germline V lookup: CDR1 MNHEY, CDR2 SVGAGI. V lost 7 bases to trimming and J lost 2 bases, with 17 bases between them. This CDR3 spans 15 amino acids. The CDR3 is CASTDRKRSNTEAFF. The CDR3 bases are TGTGCCAGCACCGATAGGAAGCGGAGTAACACTGAAGCTTTCTTT.

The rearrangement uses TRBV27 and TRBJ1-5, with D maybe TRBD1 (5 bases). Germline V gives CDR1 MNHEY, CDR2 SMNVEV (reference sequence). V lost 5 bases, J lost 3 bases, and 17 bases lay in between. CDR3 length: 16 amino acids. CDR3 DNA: TGTGCCAGCAGTCCAAATCCGGGACTGACCAATCAGCCCCAGCATTTT. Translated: CASSPNPGLTNQPQHF.